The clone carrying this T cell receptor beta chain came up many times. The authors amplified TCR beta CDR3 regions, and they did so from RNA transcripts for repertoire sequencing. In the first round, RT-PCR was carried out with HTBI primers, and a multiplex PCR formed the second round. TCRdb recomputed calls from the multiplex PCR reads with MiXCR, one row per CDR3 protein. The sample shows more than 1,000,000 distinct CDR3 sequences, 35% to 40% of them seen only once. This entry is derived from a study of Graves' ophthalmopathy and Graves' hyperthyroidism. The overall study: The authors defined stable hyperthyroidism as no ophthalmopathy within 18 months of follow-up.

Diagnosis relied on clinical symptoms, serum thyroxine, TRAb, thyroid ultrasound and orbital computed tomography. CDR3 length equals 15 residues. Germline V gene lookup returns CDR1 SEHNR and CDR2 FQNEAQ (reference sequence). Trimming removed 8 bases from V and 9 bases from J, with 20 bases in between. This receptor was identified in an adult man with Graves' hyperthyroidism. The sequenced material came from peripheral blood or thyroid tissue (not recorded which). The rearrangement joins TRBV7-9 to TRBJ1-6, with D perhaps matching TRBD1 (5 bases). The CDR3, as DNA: TGTGCCAGCCGCGACCCCAGGGCCTTGGGTTCACCCCTCCACTTT. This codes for CASRDPRALGSPLHF.